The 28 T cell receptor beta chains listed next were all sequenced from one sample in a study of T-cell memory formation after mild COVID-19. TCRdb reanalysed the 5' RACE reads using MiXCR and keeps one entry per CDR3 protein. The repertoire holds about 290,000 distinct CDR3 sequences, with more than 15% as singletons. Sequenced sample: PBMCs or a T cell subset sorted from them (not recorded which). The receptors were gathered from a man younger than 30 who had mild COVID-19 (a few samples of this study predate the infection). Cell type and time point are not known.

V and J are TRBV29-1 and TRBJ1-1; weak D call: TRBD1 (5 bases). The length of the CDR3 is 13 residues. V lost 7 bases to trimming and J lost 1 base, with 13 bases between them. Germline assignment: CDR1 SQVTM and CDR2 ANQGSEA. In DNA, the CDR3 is TGCAGCGCGATCACAGGATCGAACACTGAAGCTTTCTTT. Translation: CSAITGSNTEAFF. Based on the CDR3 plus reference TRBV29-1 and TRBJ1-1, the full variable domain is SAVISQKPSRDICQRGTSLTIQCQVDSQVTMMFWYRQQPGQSLTLIATANQGSEATYESGFVIDKFPISRPNLTFSTLTVSNMSPEDSSIYLCSAITGSNTEAFFGQGTRLTVV.

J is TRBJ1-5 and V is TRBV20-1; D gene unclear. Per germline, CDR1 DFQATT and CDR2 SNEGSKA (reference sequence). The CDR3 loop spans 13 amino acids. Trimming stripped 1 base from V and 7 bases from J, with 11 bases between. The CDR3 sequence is CSARARELQPQHF. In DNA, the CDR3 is TGCAGTGCTAGAGCAAGGGAGCTGCAGCCCCAGCATTTT.

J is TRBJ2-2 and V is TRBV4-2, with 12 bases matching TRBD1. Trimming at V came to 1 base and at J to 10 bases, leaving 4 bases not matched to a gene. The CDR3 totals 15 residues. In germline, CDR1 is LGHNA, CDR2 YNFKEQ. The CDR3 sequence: CASSQGDRGREELFF. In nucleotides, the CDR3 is TGTGCCAGCAGCCAAGGGGACAGGGGGCGCGAGGAGCTGTTTTTT.

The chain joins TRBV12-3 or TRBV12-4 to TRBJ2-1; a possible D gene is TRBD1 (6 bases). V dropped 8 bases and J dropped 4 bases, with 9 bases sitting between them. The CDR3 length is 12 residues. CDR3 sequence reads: CASGQSYNEQFF. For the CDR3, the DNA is TGTGCCAGCGGACAGTCTTACAATGAGCAGTTCTTC.

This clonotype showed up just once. The CDR3 spells CSAGTSGGAANNEQFF. The DNA for the CDR3 is TGCAGTGCCGGGACTAGCGGGGGGGCGGCGAACAATGAGCAGTTCTTC. The rearrangement uses TRBV20-1 and TRBJ2-1; 16 bases are a match to TRBD2. Germline CDR1 is DFQATT and CDR2 is SNEGSKA (reference sequence). The CDR3 is made up of 16 amino acids. J lost 5 bases, V lost 6 bases, and 7 bases had no gene match.

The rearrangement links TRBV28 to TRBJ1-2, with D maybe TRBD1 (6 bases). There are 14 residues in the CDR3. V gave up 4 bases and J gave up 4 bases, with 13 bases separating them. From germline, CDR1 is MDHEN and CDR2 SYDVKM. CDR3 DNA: TGTGCCAGCAGTTCACAACAGGGCTCCTATGGCTACACCTTC. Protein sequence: CASSSQQGSYGYTF.

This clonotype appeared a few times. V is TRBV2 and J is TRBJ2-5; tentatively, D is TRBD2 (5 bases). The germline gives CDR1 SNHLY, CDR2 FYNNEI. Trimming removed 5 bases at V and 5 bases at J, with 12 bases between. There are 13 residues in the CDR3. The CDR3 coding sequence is TGTGCCAGCAGTCGGGGTGGGTCGGAGACCCAGTACTTC. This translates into CASSRGGSETQYF.

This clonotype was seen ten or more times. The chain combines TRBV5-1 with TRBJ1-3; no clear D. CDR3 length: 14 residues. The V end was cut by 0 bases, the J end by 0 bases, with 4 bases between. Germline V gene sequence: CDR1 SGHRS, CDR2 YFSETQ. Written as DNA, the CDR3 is TGCGCCAGCAGCTTGGGGGACTCTGGAAACACCATATATTTT. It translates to CASSLGDSGNTIYF.

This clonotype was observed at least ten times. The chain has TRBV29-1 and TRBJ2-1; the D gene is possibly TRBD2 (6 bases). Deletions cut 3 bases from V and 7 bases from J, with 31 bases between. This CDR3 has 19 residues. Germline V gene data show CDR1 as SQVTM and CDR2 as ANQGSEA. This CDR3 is CSVDNPGPPGPRGRNEQFF. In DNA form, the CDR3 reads TGCAGCGTTGATAATCCGGGACCTCCGGGACCTCGGGGGAGGAATGAGCAGTTCTTC.

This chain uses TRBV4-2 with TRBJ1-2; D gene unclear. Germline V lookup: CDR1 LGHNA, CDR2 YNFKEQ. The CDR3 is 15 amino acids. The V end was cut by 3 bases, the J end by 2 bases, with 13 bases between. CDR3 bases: TGTGCCAGCAGCCAGGGCGTGCAGACCAACTATGGCTACACCTTC. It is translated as CASSQGVQTNYGYTF.

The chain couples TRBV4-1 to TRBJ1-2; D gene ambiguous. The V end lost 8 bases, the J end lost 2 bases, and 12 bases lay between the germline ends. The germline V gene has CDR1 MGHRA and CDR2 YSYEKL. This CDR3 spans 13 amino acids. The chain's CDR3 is CASRPRENYGYTF. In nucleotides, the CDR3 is TGCGCCAGCCGACCTCGGGAGAACTATGGCTACACCTTC.

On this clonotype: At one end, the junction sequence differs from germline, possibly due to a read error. Here the CDR3 DNA reads TGTGCCAGCAGCTACAGGACAGGGTTGGTCGACTTC. It translates to CASSYRTGLVDF. The V gene is TRBV7-2, the J gene TRBJ2-4; 8 bases match TRBD1. The CDR3 contains 12 residues. Germline CDR1 SGHTA, CDR2 FQGNSA.

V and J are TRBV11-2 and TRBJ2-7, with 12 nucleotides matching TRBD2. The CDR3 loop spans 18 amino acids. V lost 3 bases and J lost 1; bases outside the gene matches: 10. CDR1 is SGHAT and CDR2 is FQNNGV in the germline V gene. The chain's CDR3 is CASSFTTSGGATSYEQYF. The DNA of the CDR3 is TGTGCCAGCAGCTTTACGACTAGCGGGGGAGCCACTTCCTACGAGCAGTACTTC. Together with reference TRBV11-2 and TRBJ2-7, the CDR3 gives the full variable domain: EAGVAQSPRYKIIEKRQSVAFWCNPISGHATLYWYQQILGQGPKLLIQFQNNGVVDDSQLPKDRFSAERLKGVDSTLKIQPAKLEDSAVYLCASSFTTSGGATSYEQYFGPGTRLTVT.

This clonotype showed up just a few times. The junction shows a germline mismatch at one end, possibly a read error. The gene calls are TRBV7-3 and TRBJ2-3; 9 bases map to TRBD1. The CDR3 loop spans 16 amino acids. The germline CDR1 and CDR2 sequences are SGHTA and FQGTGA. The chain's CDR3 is CASSSHVGQGTDMQYF. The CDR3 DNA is TGTGCCAGCAGCTCCCATGTGGGACAGGGCACAGATATGCAGTATTTT.

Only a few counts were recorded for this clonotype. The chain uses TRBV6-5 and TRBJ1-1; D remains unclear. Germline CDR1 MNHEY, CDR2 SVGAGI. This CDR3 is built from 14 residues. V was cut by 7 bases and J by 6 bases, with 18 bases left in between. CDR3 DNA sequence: TGTGCCAGCACCCCCCGAAGGGCTCTCTCTGAAGCTTTCTTT. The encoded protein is CASTPRRALSEAFF.

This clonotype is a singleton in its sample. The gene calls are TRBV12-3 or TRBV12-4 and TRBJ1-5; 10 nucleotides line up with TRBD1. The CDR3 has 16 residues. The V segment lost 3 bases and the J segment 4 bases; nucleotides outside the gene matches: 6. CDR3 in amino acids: CASSFSDRGLNQPQHF. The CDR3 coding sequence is TGTGCCAGCAGTTTTTCCGACAGGGGGCTGAATCAGCCCCAGCATTTT.

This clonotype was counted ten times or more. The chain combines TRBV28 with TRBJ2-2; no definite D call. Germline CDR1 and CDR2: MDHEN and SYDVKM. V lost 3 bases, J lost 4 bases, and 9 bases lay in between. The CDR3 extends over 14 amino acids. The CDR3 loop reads CASSLLSSTGELFF. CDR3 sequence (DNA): TGTGCCAGCAGTTTGTTGTCGAGCACCGGGGAGCTGTTTTTT. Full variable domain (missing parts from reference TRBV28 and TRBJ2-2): DVKVTQSSRYLVKRTGEKVFLECVQDMDHENMFWYRQDPGLGLRLIYFSYDVKMKEKGDIPEGYSVSREKKERFSLILESASTNQTSMYLCASSLLSSTGELFFGEGSRLTVL.

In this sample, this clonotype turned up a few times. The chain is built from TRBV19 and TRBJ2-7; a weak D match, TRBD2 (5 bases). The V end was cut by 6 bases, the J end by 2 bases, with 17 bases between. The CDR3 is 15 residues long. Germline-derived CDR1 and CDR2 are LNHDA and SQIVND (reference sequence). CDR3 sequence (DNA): TGTGCCAGTAGCAGCCCCCCGGGGAGTACCTACGAGCAGTACTTC. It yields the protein CASSSPPGSTYEQYF.

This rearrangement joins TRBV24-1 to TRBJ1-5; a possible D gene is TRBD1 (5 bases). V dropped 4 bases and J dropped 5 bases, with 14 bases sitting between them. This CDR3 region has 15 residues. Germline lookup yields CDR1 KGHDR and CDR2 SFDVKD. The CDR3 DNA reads TGTGCCACCAGTGACCTGGCGGGGGGAGATCAGCCCCAGCATTTT. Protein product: CATSDLAGGDQPQHF.

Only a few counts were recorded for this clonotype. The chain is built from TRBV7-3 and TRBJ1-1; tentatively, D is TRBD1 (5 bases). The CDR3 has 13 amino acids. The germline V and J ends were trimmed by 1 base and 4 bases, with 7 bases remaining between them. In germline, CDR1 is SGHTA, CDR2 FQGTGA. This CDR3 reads CASSLKRGTEAFF. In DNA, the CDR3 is TGTGCCAGCAGCTTAAAAAGGGGCACTGAAGCTTTCTTT.

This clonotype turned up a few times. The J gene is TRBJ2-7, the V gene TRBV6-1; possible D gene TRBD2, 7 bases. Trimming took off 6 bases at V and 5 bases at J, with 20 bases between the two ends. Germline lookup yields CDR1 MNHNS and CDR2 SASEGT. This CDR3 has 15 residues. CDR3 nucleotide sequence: TGTGCCAGCAGCTCTCACGGGGGGCGAGGGGACGAGCAGTACGTC. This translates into CASSSHGGRGDEQYV.

The CDR3 nucleotides read TGTGCCAGCAGTTACGTTGGGGCAGAGACCCAGTACTTC. Protein sequence: CASSYVGAETQYF. The chain couples TRBV6-2 or TRBV6-3 to TRBJ2-5; D perhaps matches TRBD1 (5 bases). Germline V gene data show CDR1 as MNHEY and CDR2 as SVGEGT. Trimming stripped 2 bases from V and 4 bases from J, with 8 bases between. The CDR3 spans 13 residues.

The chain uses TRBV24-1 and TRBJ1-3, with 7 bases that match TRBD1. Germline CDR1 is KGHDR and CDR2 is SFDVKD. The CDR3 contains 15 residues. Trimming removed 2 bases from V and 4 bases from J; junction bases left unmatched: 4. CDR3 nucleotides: TGTGCCACCAGTGATTCCAGGGGGTCGGGAAACACCATATATTTT. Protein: CATSDSRGSGNTIYF.

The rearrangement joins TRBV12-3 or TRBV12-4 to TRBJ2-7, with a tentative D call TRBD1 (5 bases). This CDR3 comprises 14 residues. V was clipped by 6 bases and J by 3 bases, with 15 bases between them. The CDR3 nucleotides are TGTGCCAGCAGCCCATTGGGGCTGGGCTACGAGCAGTACTTC. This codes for CASSPLGLGYEQYF.

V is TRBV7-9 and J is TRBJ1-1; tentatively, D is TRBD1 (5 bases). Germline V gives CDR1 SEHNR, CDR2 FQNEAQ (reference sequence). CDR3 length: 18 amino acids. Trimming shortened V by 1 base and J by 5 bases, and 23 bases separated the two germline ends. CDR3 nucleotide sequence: TGTGCCAGCAGCTTAGTTCGGGTGGGGCAGGGAAGGAGAACTGAAGCTTTCTTT. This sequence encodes CASSLVRVGQGRRTEAFF.

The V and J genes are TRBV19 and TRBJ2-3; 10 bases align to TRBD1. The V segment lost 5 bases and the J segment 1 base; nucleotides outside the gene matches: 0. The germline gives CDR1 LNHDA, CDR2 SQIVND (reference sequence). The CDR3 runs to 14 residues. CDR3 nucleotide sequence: TGTGCCAGTAGTGGACAGGGGGGCACAGATACGCAGTATTTT. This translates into CASSGQGGTDTQYF.

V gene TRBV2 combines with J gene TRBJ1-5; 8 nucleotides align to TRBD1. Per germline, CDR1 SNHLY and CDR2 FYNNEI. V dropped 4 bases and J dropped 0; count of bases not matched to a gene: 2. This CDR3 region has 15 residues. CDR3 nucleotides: TGTGCCAGCAGTGGAGGACAGGGTAGCAATCAGCCCCAGCATTTT. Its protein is CASSGGQGSNQPQHF.

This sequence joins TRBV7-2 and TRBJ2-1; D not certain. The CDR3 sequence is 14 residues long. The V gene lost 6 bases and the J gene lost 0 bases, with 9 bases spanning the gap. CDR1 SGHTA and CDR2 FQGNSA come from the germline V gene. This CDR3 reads CASRRYASYNEQFF. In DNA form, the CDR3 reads TGTGCCAGCAGGCGGTACGCCTCCTACAATGAGCAGTTCTTC.